This TCR beta chain was captured in a study of T cells in Graves' hyperthyroidism and ophthalmopathy. Amplified regions were TCR beta CDR3 sequences from RNA transcripts. Researchers ran a first-round RT-PCR on the TCR CDR3 using the HTBI primer set. One entry per CDR3 protein results from TCRdb running MiXCR on the multiplex PCR reads. The table has about 570,000 distinct CDR3 sequences, around 46% seen once; the top ten hold under 20%. This clonotype came up many times. Sequence at one end of the junction differs from germline and may be a read error. The CDR3 runs to 12 residues. Germline values: CDR1 SGHRS, CDR2 YFSETQ. Each diagnosis was grounded in clinical symptoms, serum thyroxine and TRAb, thyroid ultrasound, and orbital computed tomography.

The rearrangement joins TRBV5-1 to TRBJ2-7; D gene unclear. Sequencing was carried out using peripheral blood or thyroid tissue (not recorded which). The receptor was isolated from an adult woman with Graves' disease, either hyperthyroidism or ophthalmopathy (not recorded which). In DNA form, the CDR3 reads TGTGCCAGCAGCTTAAATTCCTACGAGCAGTACTTC. This gives the protein CASSLNSYEQYF.